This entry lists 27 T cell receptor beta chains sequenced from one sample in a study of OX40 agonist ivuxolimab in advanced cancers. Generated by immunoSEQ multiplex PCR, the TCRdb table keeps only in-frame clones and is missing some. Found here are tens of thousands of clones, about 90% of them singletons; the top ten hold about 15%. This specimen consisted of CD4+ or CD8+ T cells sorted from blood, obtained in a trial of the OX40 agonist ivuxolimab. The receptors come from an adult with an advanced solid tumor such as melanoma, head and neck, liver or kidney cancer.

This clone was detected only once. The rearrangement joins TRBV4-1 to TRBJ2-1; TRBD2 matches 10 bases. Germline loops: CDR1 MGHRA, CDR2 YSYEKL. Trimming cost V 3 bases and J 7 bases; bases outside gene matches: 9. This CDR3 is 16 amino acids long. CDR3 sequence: CASSHRPASGSNEQFF. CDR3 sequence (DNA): TGCGCCAGCAGCCACCGACCCGCTAGCGGGAGTAATGAGCAGTTCTTC.

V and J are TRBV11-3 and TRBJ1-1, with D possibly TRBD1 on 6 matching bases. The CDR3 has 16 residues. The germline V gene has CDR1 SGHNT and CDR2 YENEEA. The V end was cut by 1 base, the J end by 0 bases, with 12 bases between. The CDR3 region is CASSLAGQLMNTEAFF. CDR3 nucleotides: TGTGCCAGCAGCTTAGCCGGACAGCTCATGAACACTGAAGCTTTCTTT.

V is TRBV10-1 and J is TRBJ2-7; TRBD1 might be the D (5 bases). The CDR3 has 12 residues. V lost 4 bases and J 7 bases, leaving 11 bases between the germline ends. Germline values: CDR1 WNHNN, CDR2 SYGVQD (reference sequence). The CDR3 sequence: CASSVGVEEQYF. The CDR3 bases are TGCGCCAGCAGTGTAGGGGTCGAGGAGCAGTACTTC.

CDR3 in amino acids: CASSLTTSSTGELFF. The CDR3 nucleotides read TGTGCCAGCAGTTTAACGACTAGTTCCACCGGGGAGCTGTTTTTT. V gene TRBV27 combines with J gene TRBJ2-2; D may be TRBD2 (6 bases). CDR3 length: 15 residues. V shed 2 bases and J shed 4 bases, with 11 bases lying between them. CDR1 is MNHEY, CDR2 SMNVEV, per germline (reference sequence).

The CDR3 DNA reads as TGCGCCAGCAGCTTAGGCACTGAAGCTTTCTTT. Translation: CASSLGTEAFF. V usage is TRBV5-1 and J usage is TRBJ1-1; D is unclear. CDR1 SGHRS and CDR2 YFSETQ come from the germline V gene. Deletions cut 2 bases from V and 4 bases from J, with 3 bases between. The CDR3 extends over 11 amino acids.

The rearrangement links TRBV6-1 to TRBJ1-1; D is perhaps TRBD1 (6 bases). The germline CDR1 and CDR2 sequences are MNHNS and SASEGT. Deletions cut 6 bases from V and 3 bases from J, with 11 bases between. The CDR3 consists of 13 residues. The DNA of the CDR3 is TGTGCCAGCAGACAGGGTGGATACACTGAAGCTTTCTTT. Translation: CASRQGGYTEAFF.

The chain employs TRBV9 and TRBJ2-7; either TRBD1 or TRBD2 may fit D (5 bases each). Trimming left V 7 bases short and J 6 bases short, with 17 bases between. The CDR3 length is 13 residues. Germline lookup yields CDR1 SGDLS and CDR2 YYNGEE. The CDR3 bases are TGTGCCAGCTCGTCTGGGGGACCGGGCGAGCAGTACTTC. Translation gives CASSSGGPGEQYF.

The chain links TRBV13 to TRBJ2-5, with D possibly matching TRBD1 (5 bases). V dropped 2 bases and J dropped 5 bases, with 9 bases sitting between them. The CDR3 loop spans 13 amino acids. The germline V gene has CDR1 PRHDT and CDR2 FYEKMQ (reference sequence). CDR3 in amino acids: CASSLRPGETQYF. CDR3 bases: TGTGCCAGCAGCTTACGGCCAGGGGAGACCCAGTACTTC.

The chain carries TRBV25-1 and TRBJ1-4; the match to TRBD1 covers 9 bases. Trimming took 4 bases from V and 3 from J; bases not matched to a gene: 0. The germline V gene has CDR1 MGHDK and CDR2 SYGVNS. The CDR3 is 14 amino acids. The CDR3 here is CASSGTGANEKLFF. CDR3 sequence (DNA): TGTGCCAGCAGTGGGACAGGGGCTAATGAAAAACTGTTTTTT.

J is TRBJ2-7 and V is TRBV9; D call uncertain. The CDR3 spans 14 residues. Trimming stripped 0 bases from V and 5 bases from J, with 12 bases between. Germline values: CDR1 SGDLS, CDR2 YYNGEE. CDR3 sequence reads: CASSVGVGINEQYF. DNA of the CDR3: TGTGCCAGCAGCGTAGGCGTAGGGATCAACGAGCAGTACTTC.

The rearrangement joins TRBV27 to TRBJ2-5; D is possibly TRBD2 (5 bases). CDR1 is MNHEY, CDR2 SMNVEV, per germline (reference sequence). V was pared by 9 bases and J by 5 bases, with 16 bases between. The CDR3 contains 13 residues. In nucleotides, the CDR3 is TGTGCCAGTGGAGGAAAGAAGGTTGAGACCCAGTACTTC. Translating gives CASGGKKVETQYF.

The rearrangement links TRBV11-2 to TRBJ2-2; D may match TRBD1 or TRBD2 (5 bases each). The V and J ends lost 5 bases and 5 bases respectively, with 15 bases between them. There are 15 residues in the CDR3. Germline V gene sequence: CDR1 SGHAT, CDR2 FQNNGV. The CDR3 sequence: CASSMPGPLTGELFF. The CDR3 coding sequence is TGTGCCAGCAGCATGCCGGGACCCTTAACCGGGGAGCTGTTTTTT. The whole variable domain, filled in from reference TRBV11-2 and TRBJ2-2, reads EAGVAQSPRYKIIEKRQSVAFWCNPISGHATLYWYQQILGQGPKLLIQFQNNGVVDDSQLPKDRFSAERLKGVDSTLKIQPAKLEDSAVYLCASSMPGPLTGELFFGEGSRLTVL.

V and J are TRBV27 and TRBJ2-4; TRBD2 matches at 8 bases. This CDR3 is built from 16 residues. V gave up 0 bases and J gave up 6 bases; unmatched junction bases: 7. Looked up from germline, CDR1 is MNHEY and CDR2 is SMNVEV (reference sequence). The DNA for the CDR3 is TGTGCCAGCAGTTTATCGGCGGGGGGCGCAAGAAACATTCAGTACTTC. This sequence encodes CASSLSAGGARNIQYF.

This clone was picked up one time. The CDR3 DNA is TGTGCCAGCAGTTACCTACGGGGTGGGACCGAGCAGTACTTC. Encoded protein: CASSYLRGGTEQYF. The V call is TRBV6-6, the J call TRBJ2-7; either TRBD1 or TRBD2 may supply D (5 bases each). V dropped 2 bases and J dropped 6 bases, with 14 bases sitting between them. CDR3 length: 14 amino acids. In germline, CDR1 is MNHNY, CDR2 SVGAGI (reference sequence).

Here the CDR3 DNA reads TGTGCCAGCAGTTTCAGGGGGCTCAACGAGCAGTACTTC. Translated, it gives CASSFRGLNEQYF. This chain joins TRBV28 and TRBJ2-7, with 8 bases identical to TRBD1. From germline, CDR1 is MDHEN and CDR2 SYDVKM. CDR3 length equals 13 residues. Trimming removed 3 bases from V and 5 bases from J; junction bases left unmatched: 3.

The CDR3 region is CASRSGLAGYNEQFF. For the CDR3, the DNA is TGTGCCAGCAGGTCGGGACTAGCGGGATACAATGAGCAGTTCTTC. The rearrangement joins TRBV6-5 to TRBJ2-1; 13 bases fit TRBD2. Germline V CDR1 and CDR2: MNHEY, SVGAGI. The CDR3 covers 15 residues. Unmatched junction bases numbered 3, after V lost 6 bases and J lost 4 bases.

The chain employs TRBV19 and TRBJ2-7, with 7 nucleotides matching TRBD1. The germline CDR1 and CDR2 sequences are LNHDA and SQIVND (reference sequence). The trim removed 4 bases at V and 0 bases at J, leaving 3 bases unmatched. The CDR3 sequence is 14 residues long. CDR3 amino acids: CASSKDRSSYEQYF. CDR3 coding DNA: TGTGCCAGTAGTAAGGACAGGAGCTCCTACGAGCAGTACTTC.

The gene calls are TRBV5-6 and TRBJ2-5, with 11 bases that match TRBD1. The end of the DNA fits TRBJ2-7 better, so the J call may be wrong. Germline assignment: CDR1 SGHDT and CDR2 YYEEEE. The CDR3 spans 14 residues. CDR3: CASSLPGQGDEQYF. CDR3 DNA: TGTGCCAGCAGCTTGCCGGGACAGGGGGACGAGCAGTACTTC.

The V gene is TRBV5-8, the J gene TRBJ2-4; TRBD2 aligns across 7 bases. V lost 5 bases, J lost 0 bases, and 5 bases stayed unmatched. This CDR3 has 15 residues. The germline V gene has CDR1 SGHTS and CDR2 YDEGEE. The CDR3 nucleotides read TGTGCCAGCAGTTGGACTAGTTTAGCCAAAAACATTCAGTACTTC. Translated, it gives CASSWTSLAKNIQYF.

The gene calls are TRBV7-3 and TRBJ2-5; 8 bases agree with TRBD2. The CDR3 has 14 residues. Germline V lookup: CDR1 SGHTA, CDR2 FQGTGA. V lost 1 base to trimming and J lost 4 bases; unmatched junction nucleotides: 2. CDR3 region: CASSLNGLAETQYF. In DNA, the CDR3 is TGTGCCAGCAGCTTAAACGGACTAGCAGAGACCCAGTACTTC.

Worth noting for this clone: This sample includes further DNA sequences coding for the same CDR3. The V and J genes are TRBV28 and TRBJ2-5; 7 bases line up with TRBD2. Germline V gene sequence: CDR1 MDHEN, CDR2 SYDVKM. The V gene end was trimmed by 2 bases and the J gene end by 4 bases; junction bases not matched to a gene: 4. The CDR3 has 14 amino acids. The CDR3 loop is CASSLGGGGETQYF. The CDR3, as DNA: TGTGCCAGCAGTTTAGGTGGGGGGGGAGAGACCCAGTACTTC.

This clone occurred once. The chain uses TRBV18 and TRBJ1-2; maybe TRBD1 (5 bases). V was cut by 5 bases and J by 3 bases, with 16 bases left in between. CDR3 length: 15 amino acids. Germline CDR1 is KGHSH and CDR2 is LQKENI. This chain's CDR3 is CASSISGTGDYGYTF. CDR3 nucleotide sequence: TGTGCCAGCTCAATTAGCGGGACGGGCGACTATGGCTACACCTTC.

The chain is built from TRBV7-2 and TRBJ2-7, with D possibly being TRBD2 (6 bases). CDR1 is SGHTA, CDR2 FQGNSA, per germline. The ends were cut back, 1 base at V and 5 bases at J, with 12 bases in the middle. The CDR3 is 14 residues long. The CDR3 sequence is CASSLGLGTHEQYF. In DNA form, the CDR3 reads TGTGCCAGCAGCTTAGGGTTGGGGACTCACGAGCAGTACTTC.

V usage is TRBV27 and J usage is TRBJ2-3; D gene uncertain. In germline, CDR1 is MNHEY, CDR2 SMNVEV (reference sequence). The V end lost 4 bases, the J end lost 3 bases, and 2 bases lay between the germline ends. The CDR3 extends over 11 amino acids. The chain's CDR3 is CASSSTDTQYF. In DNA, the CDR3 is TGTGCCAGCAGTTCGACAGATACGCAGTATTTT.

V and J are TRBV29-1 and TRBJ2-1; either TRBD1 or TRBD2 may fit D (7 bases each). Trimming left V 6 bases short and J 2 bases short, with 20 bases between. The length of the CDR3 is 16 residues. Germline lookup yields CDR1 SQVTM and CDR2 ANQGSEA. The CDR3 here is CSVGEGEGAPYNEQFF. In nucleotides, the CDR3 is TGCAGCGTGGGAGAGGGGGAGGGGGCCCCCTACAATGAGCAGTTCTTC.

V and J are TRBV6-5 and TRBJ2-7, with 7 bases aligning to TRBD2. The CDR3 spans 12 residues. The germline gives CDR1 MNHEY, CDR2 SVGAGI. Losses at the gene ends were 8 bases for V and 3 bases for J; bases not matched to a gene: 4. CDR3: CASRDYYYEQYF. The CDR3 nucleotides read TGTGCCAGCCGGGACTACTACTACGAGCAGTACTTC.

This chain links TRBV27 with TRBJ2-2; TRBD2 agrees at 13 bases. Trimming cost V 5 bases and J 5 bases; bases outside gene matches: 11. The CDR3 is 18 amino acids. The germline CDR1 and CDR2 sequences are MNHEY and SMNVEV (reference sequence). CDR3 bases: TGTGCCAGCAGTGGACGGACTAGCGGGAGTTCCCGAACCGGGGAGCTGTTTTTT. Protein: CASSGRTSGSSRTGELFF.